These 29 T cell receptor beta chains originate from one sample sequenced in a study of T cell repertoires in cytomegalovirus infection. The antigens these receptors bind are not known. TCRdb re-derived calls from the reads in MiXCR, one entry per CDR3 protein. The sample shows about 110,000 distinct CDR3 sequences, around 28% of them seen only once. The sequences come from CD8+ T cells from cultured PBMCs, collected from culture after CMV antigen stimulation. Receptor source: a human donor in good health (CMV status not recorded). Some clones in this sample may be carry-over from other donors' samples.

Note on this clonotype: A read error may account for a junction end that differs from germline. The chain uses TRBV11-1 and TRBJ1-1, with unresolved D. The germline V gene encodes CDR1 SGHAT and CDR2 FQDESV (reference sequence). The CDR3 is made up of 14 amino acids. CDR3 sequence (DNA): TGTGCCAGCAGCTTAGGGGGTGTGAATGTTAAACCTTACTTT. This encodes CASSLGGVNVKPYF.

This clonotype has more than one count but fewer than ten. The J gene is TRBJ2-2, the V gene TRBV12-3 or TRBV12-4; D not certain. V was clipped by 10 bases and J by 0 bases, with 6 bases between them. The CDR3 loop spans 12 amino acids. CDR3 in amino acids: CATDANTGELFF. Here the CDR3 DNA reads TGTGCCACTGATGCGAACACCGGGGAGCTGTTTTTT.

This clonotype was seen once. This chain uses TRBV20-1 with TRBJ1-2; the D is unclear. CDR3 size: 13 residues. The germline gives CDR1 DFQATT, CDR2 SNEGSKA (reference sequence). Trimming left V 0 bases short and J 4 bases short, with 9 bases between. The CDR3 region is CSARDAEGYGYTF. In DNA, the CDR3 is TGCAGTGCTAGAGATGCGGAAGGCTATGGCTACACCTTC.

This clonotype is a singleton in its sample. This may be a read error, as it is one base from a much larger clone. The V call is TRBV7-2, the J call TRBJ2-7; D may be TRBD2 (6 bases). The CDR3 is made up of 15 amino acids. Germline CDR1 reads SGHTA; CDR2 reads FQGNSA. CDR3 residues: CASSLGGVIVNEQCF. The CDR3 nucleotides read TGTGCCAGCAGCTTAGGGGGGGTAATAGTCAACGAGCAGTGCTTC.

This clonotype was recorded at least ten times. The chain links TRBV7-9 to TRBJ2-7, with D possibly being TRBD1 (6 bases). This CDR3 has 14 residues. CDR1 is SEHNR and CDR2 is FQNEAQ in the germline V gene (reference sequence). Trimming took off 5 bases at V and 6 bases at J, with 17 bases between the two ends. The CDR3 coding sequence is TGTGCCAGCAGCCTCGGGACAACCCTGGGCGAGCAGTACTTC. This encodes CASSLGTTLGEQYF.

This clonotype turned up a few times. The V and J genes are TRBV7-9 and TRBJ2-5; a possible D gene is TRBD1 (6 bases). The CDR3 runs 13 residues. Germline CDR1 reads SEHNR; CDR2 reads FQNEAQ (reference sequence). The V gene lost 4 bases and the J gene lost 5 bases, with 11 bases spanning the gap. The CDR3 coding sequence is TGTGCCAGCAGCTCAGGACAGTCGGAGACCCAGTACTTC. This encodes CASSSGQSETQYF.

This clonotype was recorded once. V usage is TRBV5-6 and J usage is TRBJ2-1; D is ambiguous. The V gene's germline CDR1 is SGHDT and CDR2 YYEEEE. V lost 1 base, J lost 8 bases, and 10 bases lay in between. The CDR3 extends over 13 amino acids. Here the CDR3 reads CASSLYLVDEQFF. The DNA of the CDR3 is TGTGCCAGCAGCTTGTACCTAGTGGATGAGCAGTTCTTC. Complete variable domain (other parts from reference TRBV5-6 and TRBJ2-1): DAGVTQSPTHLIKTRGQQVTLRCSPKSGHDTVSWYQQALGQGPQFIFQYYEEEERQRGNFPDRFSGHQFPNYSSELNVNALLLGDSALYLCASSLYLVDEQFFGPGTRLTVL.

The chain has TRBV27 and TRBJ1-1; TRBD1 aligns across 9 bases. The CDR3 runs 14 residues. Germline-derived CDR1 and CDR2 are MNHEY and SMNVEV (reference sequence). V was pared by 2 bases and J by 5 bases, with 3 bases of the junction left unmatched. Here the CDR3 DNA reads TGTGCCAGCAGTTTAGGACAGGGGATGACTGAAGCTTTCTTT. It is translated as CASSLGQGMTEAFF.

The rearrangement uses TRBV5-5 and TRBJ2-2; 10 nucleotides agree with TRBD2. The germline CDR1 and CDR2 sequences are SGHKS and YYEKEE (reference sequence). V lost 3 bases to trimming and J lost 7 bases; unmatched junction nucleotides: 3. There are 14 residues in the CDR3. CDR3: CASSWTSGGGELFF. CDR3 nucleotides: TGTGCCAGCAGCTGGACTAGCGGAGGCGGGGAGCTGTTTTTT.

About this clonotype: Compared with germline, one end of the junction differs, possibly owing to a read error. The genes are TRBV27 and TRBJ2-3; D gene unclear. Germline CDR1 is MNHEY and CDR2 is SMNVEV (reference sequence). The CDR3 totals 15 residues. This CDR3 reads CASSLEYSFTHTQYF. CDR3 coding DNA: TGTGCCAGCAGTTTAGAATACTCCTTCACACATACGCAGTATTTT.

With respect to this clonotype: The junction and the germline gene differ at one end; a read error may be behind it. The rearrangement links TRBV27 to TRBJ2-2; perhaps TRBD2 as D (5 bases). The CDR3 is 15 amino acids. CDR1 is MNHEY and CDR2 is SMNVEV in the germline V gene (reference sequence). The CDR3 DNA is TGTGCCAACAGTTTATCGATTGCCGGGGCCGGGGAGCTGTTTTTT. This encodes CANSLSIAGAGELFF.

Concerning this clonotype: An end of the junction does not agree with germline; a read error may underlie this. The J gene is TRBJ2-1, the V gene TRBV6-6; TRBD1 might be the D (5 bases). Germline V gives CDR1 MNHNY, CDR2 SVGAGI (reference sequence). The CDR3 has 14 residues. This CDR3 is CASSTSRGSYNEQF. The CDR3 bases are TGTGCCAGCAGTACCTCTAGGGGCTCCTACAATGAGCAGTTC.

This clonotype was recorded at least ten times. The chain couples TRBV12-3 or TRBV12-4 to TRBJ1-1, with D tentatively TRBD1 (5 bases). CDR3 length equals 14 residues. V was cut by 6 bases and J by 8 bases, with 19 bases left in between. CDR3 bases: TGTGCCAGCAGCCAGCCGGTGGGAGGGACGGAAGCTTTCTTT. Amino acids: CASSQPVGGTEAFF.

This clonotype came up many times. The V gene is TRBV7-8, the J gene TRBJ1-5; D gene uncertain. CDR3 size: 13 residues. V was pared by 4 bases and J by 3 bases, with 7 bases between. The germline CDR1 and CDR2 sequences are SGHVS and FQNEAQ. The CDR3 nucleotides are TGTGCCAGCAGCTGGGATCACAATCAGCCCCAGCATTTT. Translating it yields CASSWDHNQPQHF.

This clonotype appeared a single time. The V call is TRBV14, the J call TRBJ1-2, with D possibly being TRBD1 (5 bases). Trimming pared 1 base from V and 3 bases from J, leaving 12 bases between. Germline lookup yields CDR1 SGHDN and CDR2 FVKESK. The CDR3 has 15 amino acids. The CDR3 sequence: CASSQAYGGHYGYTF. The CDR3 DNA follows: TGTGCCAGCAGCCAAGCTTACGGGGGTCACTATGGCTACACCTTC.

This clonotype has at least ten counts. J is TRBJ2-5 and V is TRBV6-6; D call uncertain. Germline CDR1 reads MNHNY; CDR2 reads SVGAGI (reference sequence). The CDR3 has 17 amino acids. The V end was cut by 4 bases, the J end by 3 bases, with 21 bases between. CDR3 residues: CASSFFVQRNFEETQYF. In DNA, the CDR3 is TGTGCCAGCAGTTTCTTCGTACAGAGAAACTTTGAAGAGACCCAGTACTTC.

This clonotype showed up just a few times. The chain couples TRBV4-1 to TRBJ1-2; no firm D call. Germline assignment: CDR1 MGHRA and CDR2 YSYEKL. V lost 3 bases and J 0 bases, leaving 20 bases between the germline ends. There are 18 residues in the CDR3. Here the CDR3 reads CASSHSPPDGETNYGYTF. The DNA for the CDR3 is TGCGCCAGCAGCCATTCTCCCCCGGACGGAGAGACTAACTATGGCTACACCTTC.

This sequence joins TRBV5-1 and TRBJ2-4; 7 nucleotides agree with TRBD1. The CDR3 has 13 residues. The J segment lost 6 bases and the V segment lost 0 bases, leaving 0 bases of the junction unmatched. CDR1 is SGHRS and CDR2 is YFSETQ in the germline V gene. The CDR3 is CASSLGQGNIQYF. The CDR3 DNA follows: TGCGCCAGCAGCTTGGGACAGGGAAACATTCAGTACTTC.

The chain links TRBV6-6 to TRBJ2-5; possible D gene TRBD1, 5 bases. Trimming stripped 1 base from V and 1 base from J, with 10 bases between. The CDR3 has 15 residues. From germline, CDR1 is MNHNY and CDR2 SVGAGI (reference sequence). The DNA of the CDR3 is TGTGCCAGCAGTTACTTTACAGGCAGCCAAGAGACCCAGTACTTC. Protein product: CASSYFTGSQETQYF.

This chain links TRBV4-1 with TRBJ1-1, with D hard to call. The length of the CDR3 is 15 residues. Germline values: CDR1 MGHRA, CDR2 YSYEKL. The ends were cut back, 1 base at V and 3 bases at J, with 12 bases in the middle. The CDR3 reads CASSQVWGKDTEAFF. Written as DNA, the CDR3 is TGCGCCAGCAGCCAAGTTTGGGGAAAGGACACTGAAGCTTTCTTT.

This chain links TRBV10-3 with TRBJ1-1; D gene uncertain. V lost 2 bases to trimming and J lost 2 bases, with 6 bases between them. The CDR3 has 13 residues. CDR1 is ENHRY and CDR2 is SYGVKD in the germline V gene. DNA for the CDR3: TGTGCCATCAGTGAGACGGTCAACACTGAAGCTTTCTTT. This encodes CAISETVNTEAFF.

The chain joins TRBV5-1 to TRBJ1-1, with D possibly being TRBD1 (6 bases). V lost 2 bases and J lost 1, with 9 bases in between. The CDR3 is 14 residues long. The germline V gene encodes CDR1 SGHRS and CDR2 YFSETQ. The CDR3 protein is CASSLGGWNTEAFF. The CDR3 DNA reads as TGCGCCAGCAGCTTAGGGGGTTGGAACACTGAAGCTTTCTTT.

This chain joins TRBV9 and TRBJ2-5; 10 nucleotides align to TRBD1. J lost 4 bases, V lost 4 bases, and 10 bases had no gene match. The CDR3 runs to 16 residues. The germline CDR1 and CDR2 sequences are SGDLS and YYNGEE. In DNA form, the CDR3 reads TGTGCCAGCAGCCATAGCCGGGACAGGGGATCAGAGACCCAGTACTTC. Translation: CASSHSRDRGSETQYF.

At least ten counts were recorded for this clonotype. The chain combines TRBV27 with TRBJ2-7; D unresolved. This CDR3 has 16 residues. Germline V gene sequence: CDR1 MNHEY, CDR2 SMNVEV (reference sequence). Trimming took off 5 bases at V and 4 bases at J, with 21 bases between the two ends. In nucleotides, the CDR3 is TGTGCCAGCAGTCCGCATGTGGGGAAGATGCCGTACGAGCAGTACTTC. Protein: CASSPHVGKMPYEQYF.

CDR3 region: CASSSTAGGVTEAFF. The CDR3 nucleotides are TGTGCCAGCAGCTCGACCGCAGGGGGAGTCACTGAAGCTTTCTTT. The chain uses TRBV5-4 and TRBJ1-1, with TRBD1 matching over 7 bases. V gave up 3 bases and J gave up 4 bases; unmatched junction bases: 9. There are 15 residues in the CDR3. Germline V gene data show CDR1 as SGHNT and CDR2 as YYREEE (reference sequence).

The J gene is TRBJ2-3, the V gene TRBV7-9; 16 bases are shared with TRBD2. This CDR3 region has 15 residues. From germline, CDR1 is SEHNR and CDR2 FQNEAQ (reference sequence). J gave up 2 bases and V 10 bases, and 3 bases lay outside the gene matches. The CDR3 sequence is CATGTSGGATDTQYF. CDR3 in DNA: TGTGCCACTGGGACTAGCGGGGGGGCCACAGATACGCAGTATTTT.

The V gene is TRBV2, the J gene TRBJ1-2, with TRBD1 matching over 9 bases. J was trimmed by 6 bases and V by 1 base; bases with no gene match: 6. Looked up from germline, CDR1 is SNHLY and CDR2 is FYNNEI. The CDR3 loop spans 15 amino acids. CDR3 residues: CASSEDRGRRNGYTF. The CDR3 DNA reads TGTGCCAGCAGTGAAGACAGGGGGCGGCGGAATGGCTACACCTTC.

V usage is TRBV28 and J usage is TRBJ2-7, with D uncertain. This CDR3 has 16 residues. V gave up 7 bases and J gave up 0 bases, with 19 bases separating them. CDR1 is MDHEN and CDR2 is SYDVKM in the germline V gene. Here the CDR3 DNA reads TGTGCCAGCACCAGCTGGGTGCAATTAAGCTCCTACGAGCAGTACTTC. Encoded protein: CASTSWVQLSSYEQYF.

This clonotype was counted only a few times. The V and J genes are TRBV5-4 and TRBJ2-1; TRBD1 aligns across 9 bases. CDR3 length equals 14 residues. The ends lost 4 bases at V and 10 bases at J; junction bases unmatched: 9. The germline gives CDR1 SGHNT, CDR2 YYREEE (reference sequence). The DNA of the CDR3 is TGTGCCAGCAGCCCACCAACAGGGGGCCGCGAGCAGTTCTTC. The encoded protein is CASSPPTGGREQFF.